This TCR beta chain was captured in a study of blood T cell repertoires in COVID-19. Study-wide context: Samples taken during acute and convalescent COVID-19 were collected in the United States, Italy and Spain. Sources were T cells, B-cell-depleted T cells, or PBMCs; the material itself was cDNA or gDNA.

CDR3 length: 15 residues. Germline V gives CDR1 MDHEN, CDR2 SYDVKM. Germline trimming cut 6 bases from V and 5 bases from J; bases unmatched to any gene: 11. In the authors' methods: The authors estimated nucleated cell counts from reference gene primer amplification. Repertoires were generated with immunoSEQ multiplex PCR, while TCRdb's copy carries only in-frame clones and drops some. The D gene and trimming were derived from the DNA, and the V and J assignments and clone size from that table. The sample lists about 240,000 clones, 82% occurring once. This TCR was recovered from a woman in her seventies with acute or convalescent COVID-19. The gene calls are TRBV28 and TRBJ1-2; 8 positions agree with TRBD1. The sample consisted of peripheral blood. CDR3 loop: CASSRGVRGRYGYTF. CDR3 coding DNA: TGTGCCAGCAGCCGAGGGGTCAGGGGGCGTTATGGCTACACCTTC.